These T cell receptor beta chains were read from a single sample in a study of T cells after yellow fever vaccination. One entry per CDR3 protein, called by TCRdb with MiXCR from the 5' RACE reads. The data show nearly 550,000 distinct CDR3 sequences, roughly 19% seen once. The sample here was PBMCs, taken 15 days after the yellow fever booster vaccination. These receptors all come from a man aged 25-45 years who received the YFV17D yellow fever vaccine. Both conserved end residues are part of each CDR3. The order of the fields is clone size, CDR3 length, D gene, V gene, J gene, CDR3 DNA, CDR3 protein. A D gene is named only where the DNA matches it firmly. Clone size appears in some rows only: once, few, many, or a class for an expanded clone.

clone size: NA
CDR3 length: 15
D gene: NA
V gene: TRBV11-2
J gene: TRBJ2-3
CDR3 DNA: TGTGCCAGCAGCTTTACCGGGACCCGGACAGATACGCAGTATTTT
CDR3 protein: CASSFTGTRTDTQYF

clone size: once
CDR3 length: 12
D gene: NA
V gene: TRBV20-1
J gene: TRBJ2-1
CDR3 DNA: TGCAGTGCACGACCGATGTACAATGAGCAGTTCTTC
CDR3 protein: CSARPMYNEQFF

clone size: NA
CDR3 length: 14
D gene: NA
V gene: TRBV5-6
J gene: TRBJ2-2
CDR3 DNA: TGTGCCAGCAGCTTGGTGTCCCCGGGCGGGGAGCTGTTTTTT
CDR3 protein: CASSLVSPGGELFF

clone size: few
CDR3 length: 13
D gene: NA
V gene: TRBV12-3/TRBV12-4
J gene: TRBJ1-2
CDR3 DNA: TGTGCCATCGCCGCAGGCGACTCCTATGGCTACACCTTC
CDR3 protein: CAIAAGDSYGYTF

clone size: few
CDR3 length: 18
D gene: TRBD1
V gene: TRBV10-1
J gene: TRBJ2-5
CDR3 DNA: TGCGCCAGCAGTGTTAGAGGTGCGACAGGGCCTTTTACGGGGACCCAGTACTTC
CDR3 protein: CASSVRGATGPFTGTQYF

clone size: NA
CDR3 length: 14
D gene: NA
V gene: TRBV10-3
J gene: TRBJ2-7
CDR3 DNA: TGTGCCATCAGTGCCGGGACCCGCTTTTGGGAGCAGTACTTC
CDR3 protein: CAISAGTRFWEQYF

clone size: few
CDR3 length: 13
D gene: NA
V gene: TRBV2
J gene: TRBJ2-1
CDR3 DNA: TGTGCCAGCAGTGCACTCGGGGGCAATGAGCAGTTCTTC
CDR3 protein: CASSALGGNEQFF

clone size: few
CDR3 length: 16
D gene: NA
V gene: TRBV3-1
J gene: TRBJ2-7
CDR3 DNA: TGTGCCAGCTTGGGGATTAGGGAACAGCAAACCTACGAGCAGTACTTC
CDR3 protein: CASLGIREQQTYEQYF

clone size: NA
CDR3 length: 14
D gene: NA
V gene: TRBV20-1
J gene: TRBJ2-5
CDR3 DNA: TGCAGTGCTAGCGGCGGGGTTAGCATGGAGACCCAGTACTTC
CDR3 protein: CSASGGVSMETQYF

clone size: NA
CDR3 length: 16
D gene: TRBD1
V gene: TRBV7-2
J gene: TRBJ2-1
CDR3 DNA: TGTGCCAGCAGCTTAGTTGGGACAGGGGCCTACAATGAGCAGTTCTTC
CDR3 protein: CASSLVGTGAYNEQFF

clone size: NA
CDR3 length: 17
D gene: TRBD1
V gene: TRBV18
J gene: TRBJ2-7
CDR3 DNA: TGTGCCAGCTCGCCCAGGACAGGGTCGAACGGCTCCTACGAGCAGTACTTC
CDR3 protein: CASSPRTGSNGSYEQYF

clone size: NA
CDR3 length: 15
D gene: NA
V gene: TRBV28
J gene: TRBJ2-3
CDR3 DNA: TGTGCCAGCAGTTTATCGGCCTTCGCGGGAAATACGCAGTATTTT
CDR3 protein: CASSLSAFAGNTQYF

clone size: few
CDR3 length: 15
D gene: TRBD1
V gene: TRBV30
J gene: TRBJ1-2
CDR3 DNA: TGTGCCTGGAGTGTACTGGGGACAGGAGTCGATGGCTACACCTTC
CDR3 protein: CAWSVLGTGVDGYTF

clone size: few
CDR3 length: 13
D gene: NA
V gene: TRBV24-1
J gene: TRBJ2-3
CDR3 DNA: TGTGCCAGCGGGCCCGGACGCACAGATACGCAGTATTTT
CDR3 protein: CASGPGRTDTQYF

clone size: few
CDR3 length: 12
D gene: NA
V gene: TRBV20-1
J gene: TRBJ2-1
CDR3 DNA: TGCAGTGCTCCCCCCACGGGTAATGAGCAGTTCTTC
CDR3 protein: CSAPPTGNEQFF

clone size: NA
CDR3 length: 15
D gene: TRBD2
V gene: TRBV7-2
J gene: TRBJ2-1
CDR3 DNA: TGTGCCAGCAGCATGATGGGACTAGCGGGAGGCGAGCAGTTCTTC
CDR3 protein: CASSMMGLAGGEQFF

clone size: NA
CDR3 length: 11
D gene: NA
V gene: TRBV29-1
J gene: TRBJ2-5
CDR3 DNA: TGCAGCGTAAGAGGCCAAGAGACCCAGTACTTC
CDR3 protein: CSVRGQETQYF

clone size: NA
CDR3 length: 14
D gene: NA
V gene: TRBV7-2
J gene: TRBJ2-3
CDR3 DNA: TGTGCCAGCAGCTTAGATGCCACCACAGATACGCAGTATTTT
CDR3 protein: CASSLDATTDTQYF

clone size: few
CDR3 length: 16
D gene: TRBD2
V gene: TRBV4-3
J gene: TRBJ2-3
CDR3 DNA: TGCGCCAGCAGCCACCGAGCGGGAGAGTTTTCAGATACGCAGTATTTT
CDR3 protein: CASSHRAGEFSDTQYF

clone size: few
CDR3 length: 16
D gene: TRBD2
V gene: TRBV4-3
J gene: TRBJ2-1
CDR3 DNA: TGCGCCAGCAGCCAAGTAGGCGCTAGCGGGAGGGCCAGTCAGTTCTTC
CDR3 protein: CASSQVGASGRASQFF

clone size: few
CDR3 length: 14
D gene: NA
V gene: TRBV9
J gene: TRBJ2-5
CDR3 DNA: TGTGCCAGCAGCGCCCCGGACCGTGGAGAGACCCAGTACTTC
CDR3 protein: CASSAPDRGETQYF

clone size: NA
CDR3 length: 15
D gene: NA
V gene: TRBV5-1
J gene: TRBJ2-3
CDR3 DNA: TGCGCCAGCAAAGAGCGGACTTCTAGCACAGATACGCAGTATTTT
CDR3 protein: CASKERTSSTDTQYF

clone size: NA
CDR3 length: 10
D gene: NA
V gene: TRBV29-1
J gene: TRBJ1-2
CDR3 DNA: TGCAGCGTTGAGTACTATGGCTACACCTTC
CDR3 protein: CSVEYYGYTF

clone size: NA
CDR3 length: 15
D gene: NA
V gene: TRBV7-2
J gene: TRBJ2-2
CDR3 DNA: TGTGCCAGCAGCTCCCCCCCGGGCCTCGCCGGGGAGCTGTTTTTT
CDR3 protein: CASSSPPGLAGELFF

clone size: NA
CDR3 length: 11
D gene: NA
V gene: TRBV7-3
J gene: TRBJ1-2
CDR3 DNA: TGTGCCAGCAGCCGGGCCTATGGCTACACCTTC
CDR3 protein: CASSRAYGYTF

clone size: many
CDR3 length: 14
D gene: NA
V gene: TRBV20-1
J gene: TRBJ2-7
CDR3 DNA: TGCAGTGCACAAAGGGGGCCCAGCGGGCACGAGCAGTACTTC
CDR3 protein: CSAQRGPSGHEQYF

clone size: once
CDR3 length: 17
D gene: NA
V gene: TRBV19
J gene: TRBJ2-2
CDR3 DNA: TGTGCCAGTAGTCGGATGGGGTGGACTTCGAACACCGGGGAGCTGTTTTTT
CDR3 protein: CASSRMGWTSNTGELFF

clone size: many
CDR3 length: 11
D gene: TRBD1
V gene: TRBV24-1
J gene: TRBJ2-7
CDR3 DNA: TGTGCCACCAGCAGGGGGTACGAGCAGTACTTC
CDR3 protein: CATSRGYEQYF

clone size: NA
CDR3 length: 18
D gene: TRBD2
V gene: TRBV9
J gene: TRBJ2-1
CDR3 DNA: TGTGCCAGCAGCCCCGGGACTAGCGGGAGAACCTCCTACAATGAGCAGTTCTTC
CDR3 protein: CASSPGTSGRTSYNEQFF

clone size: few
CDR3 length: 12
D gene: NA
V gene: TRBV7-9
J gene: TRBJ1-1
CDR3 DNA: TGTGCCAGCGGGCGGGAGAACACTGAAGCTTTCTTT
CDR3 protein: CASGRENTEAFF

clone size: few
CDR3 length: 14
D gene: NA
V gene: TRBV29-1
J gene: TRBJ2-5
CDR3 DNA: TGCAGCGTTCGCCAGGGGACGGGGCAAGAGACCCAGTACTTC
CDR3 protein: CSVRQGTGQETQYF

clone size: NA
CDR3 length: 16
D gene: TRBD2
V gene: TRBV4-2
J gene: TRBJ2-1
CDR3 DNA: TGTGCCAGCATGCGAGCGGGAGAGAGGTCCTACAATGAGCAGTTCTTC
CDR3 protein: CASMRAGERSYNEQFF

clone size: NA
CDR3 length: 13
D gene: TRBD1
V gene: TRBV20-1
J gene: TRBJ2-7
CDR3 DNA: TGCAGTGCTGCGGACAGGGGACCCTCCGAGCAGTACTTC
CDR3 protein: CSAADRGPSEQYF

clone size: few
CDR3 length: 15
D gene: NA
V gene: TRBV12-3/TRBV12-4
J gene: TRBJ2-2
CDR3 DNA: TGTGCCAGCAGTTTAGGGGCCAGGGCAGGCGGGGAGCTGTTTTTT
CDR3 protein: CASSLGARAGGELFF

clone size: few
CDR3 length: 16
D gene: NA
V gene: TRBV20-1
J gene: TRBJ2-1
CDR3 DNA: TGCAGTGCCCTCCCTGGGACAGCGGGCGCCTACAATGAGCAGTTCTTC
CDR3 protein: CSALPGTAGAYNEQFF

clone size: NA
CDR3 length: 13
D gene: NA
V gene: TRBV11-2
J gene: TRBJ2-5
CDR3 DNA: TGTGCCAGCAGCGTACAGGTTCAAGAGACCCAGTACTTC
CDR3 protein: CASSVQVQETQYF

clone size: few
CDR3 length: 14
D gene: NA
V gene: TRBV29-1
J gene: TRBJ2-2
CDR3 DNA: TGCAGCGTTGTAGGTCAAGCGCTCACCGGGGAGCTGTTTTTT
CDR3 protein: CSVVGQALTGELFF

clone size: NA
CDR3 length: 11
D gene: NA
V gene: TRBV2
J gene: TRBJ1-1
CDR3 DNA: TGTGCCTGTCACCTGTGGACTGAAGCTTTCTTT
CDR3 protein: CACHLWTEAFF

clone size: few
CDR3 length: 15
D gene: TRBD1
V gene: TRBV5-1
J gene: TRBJ2-7
CDR3 DNA: TGCGCCAGCAGCTTGGTGGCGGACAGGGCCTACGAGCAGTACTTC
CDR3 protein: CASSLVADRAYEQYF

clone size: NA
CDR3 length: 14
D gene: NA
V gene: TRBV12-3/TRBV12-4
J gene: TRBJ2-1
CDR3 DNA: TGTGCCAGCAGTCTTCGGGACCTTAACAATGAGCAGTTCTTC
CDR3 protein: CASSLRDLNNEQFF

clone size: NA
CDR3 length: 14
D gene: NA
V gene: TRBV29-1
J gene: TRBJ2-2
CDR3 DNA: TGCAGCGTTGGATCCGGGGAGGACACCGGGGAGCTGTTTTTT
CDR3 protein: CSVGSGEDTGELFF

clone size: NA
CDR3 length: 16
D gene: NA
V gene: TRBV6-1
J gene: TRBJ2-2
CDR3 DNA: TGTGCCAGCAGTCCCCCCAGCCCATCGAACACCGGGGAGCTGTTTTTT
CDR3 protein: CASSPPSPSNTGELFF

clone size: many
CDR3 length: 12
D gene: NA
V gene: TRBV13
J gene: TRBJ1-1
CDR3 DNA: TGTGCCAGCAGCAGGATTAACACTGAAGCTTTCTTT
CDR3 protein: CASSRINTEAFF

clone size: NA
CDR3 length: 15
D gene: TRBD1
V gene: TRBV7-2
J gene: TRBJ1-2
CDR3 DNA: TGTGCCAGCAGCTTTAGGACCGGGACAGCCTATGGCTACACCTTC
CDR3 protein: CASSFRTGTAYGYTF

clone size: few
CDR3 length: 16
D gene: NA
V gene: TRBV12-3/TRBV12-4
J gene: TRBJ2-7
CDR3 DNA: TGTGCCAGCAGTTTTTCGACAGGAGCGGAGACCTACGAGCAGTACTTC
CDR3 protein: CASSFSTGAETYEQYF